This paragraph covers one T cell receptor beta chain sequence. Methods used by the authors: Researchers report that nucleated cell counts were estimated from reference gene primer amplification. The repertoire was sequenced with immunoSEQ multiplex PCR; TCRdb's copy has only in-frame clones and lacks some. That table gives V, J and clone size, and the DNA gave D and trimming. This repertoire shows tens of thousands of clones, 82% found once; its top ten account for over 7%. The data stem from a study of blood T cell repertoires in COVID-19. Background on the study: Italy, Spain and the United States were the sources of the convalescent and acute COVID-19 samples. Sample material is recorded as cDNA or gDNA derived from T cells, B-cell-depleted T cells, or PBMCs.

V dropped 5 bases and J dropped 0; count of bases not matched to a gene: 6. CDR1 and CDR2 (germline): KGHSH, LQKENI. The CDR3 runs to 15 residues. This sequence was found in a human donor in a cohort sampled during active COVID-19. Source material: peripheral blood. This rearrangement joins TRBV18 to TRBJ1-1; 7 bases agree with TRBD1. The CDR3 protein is CASSSPTGMNTEAFF. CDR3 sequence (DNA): TGTGCCAGCTCATCCCCGACAGGGATGAACACTGAAGCTTTCTTT.